Sequencing of this T cell receptor (beta chain) was carried out in a study of early T cells in non-severe SARS-CoV-2 infection. Study-level points and caveats: Matching with VDJdb favored anti-spike CD8 responses (missing private and CD4 specificities).

The germline V gene encodes CDR1 MDHEN and CDR2 SYDVKM. Trimming removed 4 bases from V and 10 bases from J, with 20 bases in between. The CDR3 spans 15 residues. TCRdb re-derived calls from the 5' RACE reads in MiXCR, one entry per CDR3 protein. The sample gives 15,000 to 20,000 distinct CDR3 sequences, 4.5% to 6.5% of which show up once; about 6% is in the top ten. At least ten counts were recorded for this clonotype. Its specificity is not known. This sequence was found in an adult who was a healthcare worker with PCR-confirmed SARS-CoV-2 infection or an uninfected control (not recorded which). The V gene is TRBV28, the J gene TRBJ2-1; D may be TRBD2 (6 bases). Sequencing input: whole blood. The CDR3 DNA follows: TGTGCCAGCAGTTCTCCGGGACTCCTATCGGGAGAGCAGTTCTTC. Protein: CASSSPGLLSGEQFF.